This paragraph reports one TCR beta chain. Its specificity is not known. Trimming shortened V by 7 bases and J by 9 bases, and 30 bases separated the two germline ends. This CDR3 contains 17 residues. Germline CDR1 reads SGHVS; CDR2 reads FQNEAQ. Researchers took RNA transcripts and amplified the TCR beta CDR3 regions from them. HTBI primers drove first-round RT-PCR of the TCR CDR3. Via MiXCR, TCRdb re-called the multiplex PCR reads, giving one row per CDR3 protein. The profile shows 750,000 to 900,000 distinct CDR3 sequences, over 35% of them singletons. The sample belongs to a study of T cells in Graves' hyperthyroidism and ophthalmopathy. Study in general: The blood sample was taken at first diagnosis, before treatment began.

Whole-study results and caveats: Most clonotypes expanded in thyroid above 0.001 were likewise present in blood.

An absence of ophthalmopathy progression within 18 months meant stable Graves' hyperthyroidism. Newly diagnosed patients aged 18 to 65 had hyperthyroidism of under 2 months' duration. V gene TRBV7-8 combines with J gene TRBJ2-5; D unclear. The clonotype was recovered from a man younger than 35 with Graves' hyperthyroidism. The material sequenced was blood. The CDR3 bases are TGTGCCAGCATCAGCACAACACGGGTCAGACCCCATCGGGCCCAGTACTTC. Translated: CASISTTRVRPHRAQYF.